This T cell receptor (beta chain) was documented in a study of blood T cells in healthy people across ages. After removal of 1 base from V and 4 bases from J, the junction contained 12 bases not matched to a gene. Germline values: CDR1 SGHTA, CDR2 FQGNSA. CDR3 length equals 18 residues. For the second PCR, which ran for about 7 to 11 cycles, a sample-barcoded 5' primer and a J-beta primer mix were used. TCRdb used MiXCR to reprocess the 5' RACE reads, holding one entry per CDR3 protein. The sample yields roughly 2 million distinct CDR3 sequences, just under 50% seen once. This clonotype has only a few counts.

The sequencing input was blood. The receptor was isolated from a woman between 35 and 50 years old in good health. V is TRBV7-2 and J is TRBJ2-5; 10 bases are shared with TRBD1. In DNA form, the CDR3 reads TGTGCCAGCAGCTTAGTATCGCGGACAGGGGGGCAGCGAGAGACCCAGTACTTC. It yields the protein CASSLVSRTGGQRETQYF. The variable domain in full, with the rest retrieved from reference TRBV7-2 and TRBJ2-5, is GAGVSQSPSNKVTEKGKDVELRCDPISGHTALYWYRQSLGQGLEFLIYFQGNSAPDKSGLPSDRFSAERTGGSVSTLTIQRTQQEDSAVYLCASSLVSRTGGQRETQYFGPGTRLLVL.